The 14 T cell receptor beta chains given below trace back to one sample, sequenced in a study of cytomegalovirus exposure and HLA in healthy donors. It was with 60 Vbeta and 13 Jbeta primers that the PCR ran. The repertoire was sequenced with immunoSEQ multiplex PCR; TCRdb's copy has only in-frame clones and lacks some. The sample holds 88,000 or so clones, roughly 65% seen once. The material sequenced was PBMCs. These receptors were obtained from a male donor in good health and CMV-seropositive.

J is TRBJ2-5 and V is TRBV29-1; 7 bases are shared with TRBD2. CDR1 and CDR2 (germline): SQVTM, ANQGSEA. V lost 4 bases to trimming and J lost 3 bases; unmatched junction nucleotides: 8. This CDR3 contains 14 residues. The DNA for the CDR3 is TGCAGCGTTGGGCCCGGGACTACTAAAGAGACCCAGTACTTC. Protein sequence: CSVGPGTTKETQYF.

This clone has a handful of counts. V is TRBV2 and J is TRBJ2-7, with TRBD2 identical over 11 bases. The CDR3 sequence is 13 residues long. Germline CDR1 reads SNHLY; CDR2 reads FYNNEI. V shed 11 bases, J shed 7 bases, and the junction held 10 bases outside the gene matches. The CDR3 DNA sequence: TGTGCCGGGATAGCGGGGGGGCCGCAGGAGCAGTACTTC. Its protein product is CAGIAGGPQEQYF.

There are a few counts of this clone. The chain carries TRBV18 and TRBJ2-5; 11 bases align to TRBD2. Germline CDR1 KGHSH, CDR2 LQKENI. This CDR3 is 15 amino acids long. V lost 10 bases to trimming and J lost 2 bases; unmatched junction nucleotides: 9. The CDR3 loop is CATSAGLAVQETQYF. The DNA for the CDR3 is TGTGCCACCTCGGCGGGACTAGCGGTTCAAGAGACCCAGTACTTC.

CDR3 in amino acids: CASSVGTGRNEQYF. CDR3 in DNA: TGTGCCAGCAGCGTCGGGACAGGGCGAAACGAGCAGTACTTC. The V gene is TRBV9, the J gene TRBJ2-7; 9 bases align to TRBD1. The CDR3 sequence is 14 residues long. With V trimmed by 2 bases and J by 5 bases, 5 bases remained unmatched. Germline CDR1 is SGDLS and CDR2 is YYNGEE.

The rearrangement uses TRBV30 and TRBJ2-5; D might be TRBD2 (5 bases). The V gene's germline CDR1 is GTSNPN and CDR2 SVGIG (reference sequence). Trimming cost V 4 bases and J 11 bases, with 23 bases left between them. This CDR3 contains 14 residues. CDR3 sequence reads: CAWTERGLQYRQYF. In DNA form, the CDR3 reads TGTGCCTGGACGGAGAGAGGGCTCCAATATAGGCAGTACTTC.

This clone was detected once. The chain carries TRBV28 and TRBJ2-7, with D maybe TRBD2 (5 bases). The CDR3 totals 11 residues. Germline V gives CDR1 MDHEN, CDR2 SYDVKM. Deletions cut 8 bases from V and 3 bases from J, with 8 bases between. The DNA of the CDR3 is TGTGCCAGCCGAGGGAACTACGAGCAGTACTTC. The encoded protein is CASRGNYEQYF.

This clone was found a few times. The chain joins TRBV28 to TRBJ1-6; D call uncertain. Trimming left V 3 bases short and J 10 bases short, with 16 bases between. Germline V gene lookup returns CDR1 MDHEN and CDR2 SYDVKM. The CDR3 totals 15 residues. The CDR3 sequence: CASSLLATAGSPLHF. The CDR3 nucleotides read TGTGCCAGCAGTTTGTTGGCCACAGCGGGGTCACCCCTCCACTTT.

This CDR3 reads CASSPTAVRDSFSNQPQHF. The CDR3 DNA sequence: TGTGCCAGCAGTCCTACCGCCGTCCGGGACAGCTTTAGCAATCAGCCCCAGCATTTT. The chain combines TRBV28 with TRBJ1-5; 7 bases are shared with TRBD1. Germline trimming cut 5 bases from V and 0 bases from J; bases unmatched to any gene: 16. Per the germline V gene, CDR1 is MDHEN and CDR2 is SYDVKM. The CDR3 has 19 amino acids.

The chain employs TRBV4-2 and TRBJ2-1; TRBD1 agrees at 11 bases. Germline values: CDR1 LGHNA, CDR2 YNFKEQ. J was trimmed by 7 bases and V by 6 bases; bases with no gene match: 8. The CDR3 consists of 15 residues. The CDR3 DNA reads TGTGCCAGCAGTTTCCCGGGACAGGGGGGGAATGAGCAGTTCTTC. This encodes CASSFPGQGGNEQFF.

Comment on this clone: Germline is not matched at one junction end, which may reflect a read error. This chain links TRBV27 with TRBJ1-1; maybe TRBD1 (6 bases). Germline V gene data show CDR1 as MNHEY and CDR2 as SMNVEV (reference sequence). This CDR3 region has 15 residues. CDR3 sequence reads: CASSEHGQRNAEAFF. CDR3 nucleotide sequence: TGTGCCAGCAGTGAACACGGACAGCGGAACGCTGAAGCTTTCTTT.

The CDR3 protein is CAWSEGTSGSYNEQFF. CDR3 in DNA: TGTGCCTGGAGTGAAGGGACTAGCGGCTCCTACAATGAGCAGTTCTTC. V gene TRBV30 combines with J gene TRBJ2-1, with 11 positions matching TRBD2. This CDR3 has 16 amino acids. Germline V lookup: CDR1 GTSNPN, CDR2 SVGIG (reference sequence). The trim removed 1 base at V and 0 bases at J, leaving 2 bases unmatched.

In this sample, this clone turned up a few times. The gene calls are TRBV5-4 and TRBJ2-3; 8 positions match TRBD2. Germline CDR1 is SGHNT and CDR2 is YYREEE (reference sequence). The length of the CDR3 is 18 residues. V was clipped by 0 bases and J by 0 bases; unmatched bases: 9. The CDR3 DNA sequence: TGTGCCAGCAGCTTGGAACGGACGGGAGGGACTAGCACAGATACGCAGTATTTT. Protein product: CASSLERTGGTSTDTQYF.

The CDR3 DNA is TGTGCCAGCAGCTTGGGGGGGACAGAAGGCGAGCAGTACTTC. As protein: CASSLGGTEGEQYF. This sequence joins TRBV5-6 and TRBJ2-7; 7 positions match TRBD1. The CDR3 runs 14 residues. Germline values: CDR1 SGHDT, CDR2 YYEEEE. V trimming: 0 bases; J trimming: 6 bases; junction bases outside the gene matches: 6.

The V and J genes are TRBV5-1 and TRBJ1-1; D may be TRBD1 (6 bases). This CDR3 contains 14 residues. The germline gives CDR1 SGHRS, CDR2 YFSETQ. V was cut by 0 bases and J by 2 bases, with 8 bases left in between. The CDR3 here is CASSLGDINTEAFF. The CDR3 DNA is TGCGCCAGCAGCTTGGGGGACATAAACACTGAAGCTTTCTTT.